This T cell receptor (beta chain) was captured in a study of blood T cell repertoires in COVID-19. Method: immunoSEQ multiplex PCR; TCRdb's copy keeps in-frame clones and lacks some. The data contain about 130,000 clones, about four fifths of them singletons. This CDR3 contains 14 residues. Losses at the gene ends were 10 bases for V and 5 bases for J; bases not matched to a gene: 9. The germline V gene has CDR1 SGHRS and CDR2 YFSETQ. Sequenced material: peripheral blood. The V and J genes are TRBV5-1 and TRBJ2-5; 12 bases are a match to TRBD2. The clonotype originates from a man aged 60 to 69 with acute or convalescent COVID-19. CDR3 bases: TGCGCCTCCAGCAGACTAGCGGGAGAGGAGACCCAGTACTTC. This encodes CASSRLAGEETQYF.